These 14 T cell receptor beta chains were all obtained from the same sample, sequenced in a study of T cell responses to AZD1222 COVID-19 vaccine. The repertoire was sequenced with immunoSEQ multiplex PCR; TCRdb's copy has only in-frame clones and lacks some. The sample consists of some 170,000 clones, about nine tenths of them appearing once. The source was peripheral blood, collected 28 days after the second dose of the MenACWY control vaccine. Source of these receptors: an adult who received the MenACWY meningococcal vaccine as a control.

This clone was recorded once. The chain couples TRBV28 to TRBJ2-1, with D perhaps assigned TRBD1 or TRBD2 (6 bases each). Germline CDR1 is MDHEN and CDR2 is SYDVKM. Between the trimmed V and J ends, which lost 8 bases and 4 bases, there was a span of 21 bases. The CDR3 sequence is 16 residues long. The CDR3 DNA follows: TGTGCCAGCCTGGGGGGCGACGGAGGTGGGTACAATGAGCAGTTCTTC. Its protein is CASLGGDGGGYNEQFF.

The chain employs TRBV14 and TRBJ1-1; D unresolved. V gave up 2 bases and J gave up 2 bases, with 9 bases separating them. The CDR3 spans 14 residues. CDR1 SGHDN and CDR2 FVKESK come from the germline V gene. CDR3 in amino acids: CASSQSTANTEAFF. The CDR3 region has the DNA TGTGCCAGCAGCCAATCTACCGCAAACACTGAAGCTTTCTTT.

This clone has a single count. As DNA, the CDR3 is TGCGCCAGCAGCCAAGATTACTCAGGCGTCAAGGAAAAACTGTTTTTT. Translated: CASSQDYSGVKEKLFF. The chain uses TRBV4-3 and TRBJ1-4; D gene unclear. CDR1 LGHNA and CDR2 YSLEER come from the germline V gene. CDR3 length: 16 residues. Deletions cut 0 bases from V and 8 bases from J, with 16 bases between.

V and J are TRBV27 and TRBJ1-2; D gene ambiguous. CDR1 is MNHEY, CDR2 SMNVEV, per germline (reference sequence). V was shortened by 2 bases and J by 4 bases, with 8 bases between the two germline ends. This CDR3 spans 13 amino acids. DNA for the CDR3: TGTGCCAGCAGTTTAGGGTCGGGCTATGGCTACACCTTC. Translating it yields CASSLGSGYGYTF.

The rearrangement links TRBV7-2 to TRBJ2-1; 8 bases fit TRBD1. With 5 bases clipped from V and 7 bases from J, the junction kept 10 bases outside the gene matches. The CDR3 extends over 15 amino acids. CDR1 SGHTA and CDR2 FQGNSA come from the germline V gene. CDR3 DNA sequence: TGTGCCAGCAGCACGAACAGGGGGGATTGGAATGAGCAGTTCTTC. Amino acid sequence: CASSTNRGDWNEQFF.

V gene TRBV5-1 combines with J gene TRBJ1-3; D is possibly TRBD1 (6 bases). There are 15 residues in the CDR3. Germline lookup yields CDR1 SGHRS and CDR2 YFSETQ. Deletions cut 2 bases from V and 0 bases from J, with 9 bases between. Here the CDR3 DNA reads TGCGCCAGCAGCTTAGGACAGTTCTCTGGAAACACCATATATTTT. Translation gives CASSLGQFSGNTIYF.

The chain links TRBV6-2 or TRBV6-3 to TRBJ2-2; D is unclear. Trimming pared 2 bases from V and 5 bases from J, leaving 9 bases between. This CDR3 contains 14 residues. Germline loops: CDR1 MNHEY, CDR2 SVGEGT. The CDR3 sequence: CASSYPTVTGELFF. CDR3 coding DNA: TGTGCCAGCAGTTACCCCACGGTGACCGGGGAGCTGTTTTTT.

The V and J genes are TRBV30 and TRBJ1-2; no clear D. CDR1 and CDR2 (germline): GTSNPN, SVGIG (reference sequence). The CDR3 loop spans 13 amino acids. Trimming cost V 0 bases and J 3 bases, with 8 bases left between them. The CDR3 here is CAWSVQTDYGYTF. The CDR3 DNA sequence: TGTGCCTGGAGTGTACAGACGGACTATGGCTACACCTTC.

CDR3 bases: TGTGCCATCAGTGATGCAAGGAGGGGGTCAAGCTCCTACGAGCAGTACTTC. Translating gives CAISDARRGSSSYEQYF. The chain is built from TRBV10-3 and TRBJ2-7; the D call may be TRBD1 or TRBD2 (6 bases each). V was trimmed by 3 bases and J by 0 bases, leaving 18 bases between them. This CDR3 region has 17 residues. Germline assignment: CDR1 ENHRY and CDR2 SYGVKD.

This clone was recorded once. This sequence joins TRBV10-3 and TRBJ2-7; the D is unclear. V was trimmed by 6 bases and J by 7 bases, leaving 10 bases between them. The germline V gene encodes CDR1 ENHRY and CDR2 SYGVKD. The CDR3 contains 11 residues. The CDR3 nucleotides are TGTGCCATCAGCCCAGCGACGGAGCAGTACTTC. The encoded protein is CAISPATEQYF.

This clone was seen more than once but under ten times. The chain is built from TRBV27 and TRBJ2-7, with D possibly being TRBD2 (8 bases). Germline CDR1 is MNHEY and CDR2 is SMNVEV (reference sequence). V was cut by 5 bases and J by 2 bases, with 16 bases left in between. The CDR3 has 15 amino acids. The CDR3 is CASSAGRGLPYEQYF. CDR3 nucleotides: TGTGCCAGCAGTGCCGGGAGGGGGCTTCCCTACGAGCAGTACTTC.

The chain has TRBV4-3 and TRBJ2-1; TRBD2 matches at 9 bases. This CDR3 has 18 residues. V lost 3 bases, J lost 8 bases, and 17 bases stayed unmatched. CDR1 is LGHNA, CDR2 YSLEER, per germline. The CDR3 nucleotides are TGCGCCAGCAGCCAGCCGCACATAACTAGCGGGCATGTTTATGAGCAGTTCTTC. It is translated as CASSQPHITSGHVYEQFF.

The chain has TRBV7-8 and TRBJ2-7; no clear D gene. The CDR3 spans 12 residues. V lost 5 bases and J lost 5, with 10 bases in between. CDR1 and CDR2 from the germline V gene are SGHVS and FQNEAQ. The DNA for the CDR3 is TGTGCCAGCAGCCAAGACGTCCACGAGCAGTACTTC. Protein: CASSQDVHEQYF. Looking up the rest from reference TRBV7-8 and TRBJ2-7 gives the full variable domain: GAGVSQSPRYKVAKRGQDVALRCDPISGHVSLFWYQQALGQGPEFLTYFQNEAQLDKSGLPSDRFFAERPEGSVSTLKIQRTQQEDSAVYLCASSQDVHEQYFGPGTRLTVT.

The rearrangement uses TRBV7-2 and TRBJ1-4; the D is unclear. Trimming took off 1 base at V and 8 bases at J, with 11 bases between the two ends. This CDR3 spans 14 amino acids. Per germline, CDR1 SGHTA and CDR2 FQGNSA. DNA of the CDR3: TGTGCCAGCAGCTTAGTCGGGTTACAGGAAAAACTGTTTTTT. Protein sequence: CASSLVGLQEKLFF.